This T cell receptor (beta chain) came from a study of blood T cell repertoires in COVID-19. Repertoires were generated with immunoSEQ multiplex PCR, while TCRdb's copy carries only in-frame clones and drops some. The sample lists roughly 120,000 clones, over 65% seen once, with 0.75% to 0.9% in the top ten. There are a few counts of this clone. CDR1 and CDR2 from the germline V gene are LNHDA and SQIVND (reference sequence). This CDR3 region has 20 residues. The trim removed 2 bases at V and 0 bases at J, leaving 15 bases unmatched. J is TRBJ1-4 and V is TRBV19, with TRBD1 identical over 7 bases. The sequence came from a human donor with acute or convalescent COVID-19. The donor label of this sample is uncertain. Sequenced: peripheral blood. The CDR3 DNA is TGTGCCAGTAGTATACGGACGAACAGGGGACCGCTTGCAACTAATGAAAAACTGTTTTTT. Translating gives CASSIRTNRGPLATNEKLFF.